The 15 T cell receptor beta chains below were found in one sample sequenced in a study of cytomegalovirus exposure and HLA in healthy donors. In the PCR, 60 Vbeta and 13 Jbeta primers were used. This table comes from immunoSEQ multiplex PCR, and its TCRdb copy is limited to in-frame clones, with some not included. The sample lists over 150,000 clones, around 80% occurring once. What was sequenced was PBMCs. These receptors all stem from a man aged 35 to 55 in good health and CMV-seronegative.

The chain links TRBV14 to TRBJ1-1; maybe TRBD1 (5 bases). CDR1 and CDR2 (germline): SGHDN, FVKESK. The CDR3 is 12 amino acids. V dropped 3 bases and J dropped 11 bases, with 13 bases sitting between them. For the CDR3, the DNA is TGTGCCAGCAGCCAGGGCAGGGTAGGGGCTTTCTTT. Its translation is CASSQGRVGAFF.

A few counts support this clone. The J gene is TRBJ2-6, the V gene TRBV11-2; the D is unclear. V lost 3 bases and J 1 base, leaving 7 bases between the germline ends. This CDR3 contains 15 residues. CDR1 and CDR2 (germline): SGHAT, FQNNGV. The CDR3 here is CASSFNPSGANVLTF. CDR3 nucleotide sequence: TGTGCCAGCAGCTTTAATCCTTCTGGGGCCAACGTCCTGACTTTC.

The rearrangement links TRBV11-2 to TRBJ2-4, with 7 bases matching TRBD2. Germline CDR1 and CDR2: SGHAT and FQNNGV. J was trimmed by 12 bases and V by 8 bases; bases with no gene match: 16. The CDR3 consists of 14 residues. CDR3 residues: CASSPNREAGSQYF. The CDR3 coding sequence is TGTGCCAGCTCACCCAACCGGGAGGCAGGCAGTCAGTACTTC. Full variable domain (outside the CDR3, taken from reference TRBV11-2 and TRBJ2-4): EAGVAQSPRYKIIEKRQSVAFWCNPISGHATLYWYQQILGQGPKLLIQFQNNGVVDDSQLPKDRFSAERLKGVDSTLKIQPAKLEDSAVYLCASSPNREAGSQYFGAGTRLSVL.

The J gene is TRBJ2-3, the V gene TRBV9, with 7 bases that match TRBD2. The V and J ends lost 6 bases and 0 bases, in that order; junction bases with no gene match: 10. The CDR3 contains 16 residues. Looked up from germline, CDR1 is SGDLS and CDR2 is YYNGEE. CDR3 nucleotides: TGTGCCAGCAAGAAATCAGCGGGATTCAGCACAGATACGCAGTATTTT. Protein: CASKKSAGFSTDTQYF.

The chain recombines TRBV7-8 with TRBJ2-1; 9 bases line up with TRBD2. CDR1 is SGHVS, CDR2 FQNEAQ, per germline. The CDR3 has 14 residues. After removal of 5 bases from V and 5 bases from J, the junction contained 4 bases not matched to a gene. The CDR3 bases are TGTGCCAGCAGCGTACGACTAGCGGACAATGAGCAGTTCTTC. It encodes CASSVRLADNEQFF.

The V call is TRBV11-3, the J call TRBJ2-1; 11 nucleotides line up with TRBD2. From germline, CDR1 is SGHNT and CDR2 YENEEA. The CDR3 extends over 15 amino acids. Germline trimming cut 2 bases from V and 10 bases from J; bases unmatched to any gene: 7. The CDR3 here is CASSLRLAGYGEQFF. Written as DNA, the CDR3 is TGTGCCAGCAGCTTAAGACTAGCGGGATACGGGGAGCAGTTCTTC.

The chain couples TRBV5-1 to TRBJ2-3, with 11 bases that match TRBD1. CDR1 is SGHRS, CDR2 YFSETQ, per germline. V trimming: 5 bases; J trimming: 3 bases; junction bases outside the gene matches: 5. This CDR3 comprises 15 residues. The CDR3 is CASRPGQGATDTQYF. CDR3 in DNA: TGCGCCAGCAGACCCGGACAGGGGGCGACAGATACGCAGTATTTT.

J is TRBJ1-2 and V is TRBV11-2; 11 nucleotides agree with TRBD1. This CDR3 has 15 residues. J lost 4 bases, V lost 5 bases, and 6 bases had no gene match. CDR1 and CDR2 from the germline V gene are SGHAT and FQNNGV. In DNA form, the CDR3 reads TGTGCCAGCAGCACCCGGACAGGGGGCGGCTATGGCTACACCTTC. Protein sequence: CASSTRTGGGYGYTF.

The V and J genes are TRBV19 and TRBJ2-2, with 8 bases that match TRBD2. Germline V lookup: CDR1 LNHDA, CDR2 SQIVND (reference sequence). Trimming at V came to 10 bases and at J to 7 bases, leaving 8 bases not matched to a gene. The CDR3 runs 13 residues. In nucleotides, the CDR3 is TGTGCCACCTCAGCGGGAGCCGTCGGGGAGCTGTTTTTT. It codes for CATSAGAVGELFF.

The chain couples TRBV5-1 to TRBJ1-2, with TRBD1 matching 7 bases. This CDR3 is built from 14 residues. After removal of 4 bases from V and 3 bases from J, the junction contained 6 bases not matched to a gene. CDR1 is SGHRS and CDR2 is YFSETQ in the germline V gene. DNA for the CDR3: TGCGCCAGCAGCCGGGGCAGGGGGGACTATGGCTACACCTTC. Translated, it gives CASSRGRGDYGYTF.

The rearrangement uses TRBV7-8 and TRBJ2-3; 7 nucleotides agree with TRBD2. Germline V lookup: CDR1 SGHVS, CDR2 FQNEAQ. The CDR3 is made up of 15 amino acids. Losses at the gene ends were 5 bases for V and 3 bases for J; bases not matched to a gene: 8. CDR3: CASSPRAGWTDTQYF. The CDR3 region has the DNA TGTGCCAGCAGCCCGAGAGCGGGATGGACAGATACGCAGTATTTT.

V gene TRBV5-5 combines with J gene TRBJ2-6; no firm D call. This CDR3 has 13 residues. V was trimmed by 7 bases and J by 0 bases, leaving 5 bases between them. Germline values: CDR1 SGHKS, CDR2 YYEKEE (reference sequence). The CDR3, as DNA: TGTGCCAGCTCAGACTCTGGGGCCAACGTCCTGACTTTC. It specifies CASSDSGANVLTF.

The chain is built from TRBV4-1 and TRBJ2-3; possible D gene TRBD2, 6 bases. Germline CDR1 reads MGHRA; CDR2 reads YSYEKL. Trimming removed 4 bases at V and 2 bases at J, with 10 bases between. The CDR3 extends over 14 amino acids. This CDR3 is CASSLGLLTDTQYF. As DNA, the CDR3 is TGCGCCAGCAGCCTGGGACTTCTCACAGATACGCAGTATTTT.

This chain joins TRBV5-8 and TRBJ1-5; D is uncertain. Germline V gives CDR1 SGHTS, CDR2 YDEGEE. The CDR3 totals 16 residues. V gave up 2 bases and J gave up 8 bases, with 20 bases separating them. As DNA, the CDR3 is TGTGCCAGCAGCTTCCCCGGACTCCTGCAATCAGAGCCCCAGCATTTT. Translated, it gives CASSFPGLLQSEPQHF. Full variable domain (missing parts from reference TRBV5-8 and TRBJ1-5): EAGVTQSPTHLIKTRGQQATLRCSPISGHTSVYWYQQALGLGLQFLLWYDEGEERNRGNFPPRFSGRQFPNYSSELNVNALELEDSALYLCASSFPGLLQSEPQHFGDGTRLSIL.

The chain couples TRBV5-8 to TRBJ1-1; tentative D call: TRBD1 (5 bases). Per the germline V gene, CDR1 is SGHTS and CDR2 is YDEGEE. The CDR3 loop spans 16 amino acids. V was trimmed by 4 bases and J by 3 bases, leaving 19 bases between them. Written as DNA, the CDR3 is TGTGCCAGCAGCGCAACGCCTGACAGTAGGCACACTGAAGCTTTCTTT. It translates to CASSATPDSRHTEAFF.